This TCR beta chain was identified during a study of cytomegalovirus exposure and HLA in healthy donors. 13 Jbeta primers and 60 Vbeta primers were used for the PCR. TCRdb keeps only in-frame clones here, not all; method: immunoSEQ multiplex PCR. The data show fewer than 350,000 clones, with roughly 90% seen just once and roughly 2.3% held by the top ten. The junction had 10 bases not matched to a gene; V was cut back by 2 bases and J by 0 bases. Germline CDR1 and CDR2: SGHRS and YFSETQ. This CDR3 spans 19 amino acids. The clonotype originates from a woman under 30 in good health and CMV-seronegative. This rearrangement joins TRBV5-1 to TRBJ2-1; 11 bases agree with TRBD2. The sequencing input was PBMCs. CDR3 DNA sequence: TGCGCCAGCAGCTTCCTAGCGGGGGGACCGACAACCTCCTACAATGAGCAGTTCTTC. Its translation: CASSFLAGGPTTSYNEQFF.